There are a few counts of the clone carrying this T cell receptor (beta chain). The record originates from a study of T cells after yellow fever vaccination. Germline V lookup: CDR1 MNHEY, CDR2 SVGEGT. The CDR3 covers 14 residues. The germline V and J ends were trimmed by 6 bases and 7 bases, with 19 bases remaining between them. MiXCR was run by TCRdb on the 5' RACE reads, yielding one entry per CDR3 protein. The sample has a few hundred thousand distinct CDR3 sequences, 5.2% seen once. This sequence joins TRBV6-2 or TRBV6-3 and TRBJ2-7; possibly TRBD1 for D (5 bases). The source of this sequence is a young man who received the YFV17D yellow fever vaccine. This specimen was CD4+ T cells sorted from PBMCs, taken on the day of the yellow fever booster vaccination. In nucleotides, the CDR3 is TGTGCCAGCAGCAATATCGACAGAGTGCGGGAGCAGTACTTC. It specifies CASSNIDRVREQYF.